This is a list of T cell receptor beta chains from one sample in a study of T cells after yellow fever vaccination. From the 5' RACE reads, TCRdb called clonotypes with MiXCR, one entry per CDR3 protein. Among hundreds of thousands of distinct CDR3 sequences listed, roughly 12% were seen once. The sample consisted of PBMCs, taken on the day of the yellow fever booster vaccination. The receptors stem from a young man who received the YFV17D yellow fever vaccine. Each CDR3 is given with its conserved first and last residue. The D gene is left open where the match is weak. Expanded clones get a size class; other rows say once, few or many, or leave the size out.

v_call: TRBV10-3; clone_size: many; j_call: TRBJ2-1; d_call: TRBD2; cdr3_nt: TGTGCCTCCAGCGGGGAGAGCTCCTACAATGAGCAGTTCTTC; cdr3_aa: CASSGESSYNEQFF
v_call: TRBV10-1; clone_size: NA; j_call: TRBJ1-6; d_call: NA; cdr3_nt: TGCGCCAGCAGTGAGTCCGTCGGGACGGCAACACCCCTCCACTTT; cdr3_aa: CASSESVGTATPLHF
v_call: TRBV6-1; clone_size: few; j_call: TRBJ2-7; d_call: TRBD2; cdr3_nt: TGTGCCAGCAGTGATCTAGCGGGAGGAACCTACGAGCAGTACTTC; cdr3_aa: CASSDLAGGTYEQYF
v_call: TRBV6-1; clone_size: NA; j_call: TRBJ2-7; d_call: NA; cdr3_nt: TGTGCCAGCAGACGGACGGGCCTCCGGGCCTCCTACGAGCAGTACTTC; cdr3_aa: CASRRTGLRASYEQYF
v_call: TRBV9; clone_size: few; j_call: TRBJ2-4; d_call: NA; cdr3_nt: TGTGCCAGCAGCGACGGACTACCACCAAACATTCAGTACTTC; cdr3_aa: CASSDGLPPNIQYF
v_call: TRBV4-3; clone_size: few; j_call: TRBJ2-1; d_call: NA; cdr3_nt: TGCGCCAGCAGCCAAGAAACCGGAACGAACAATGAGCAGTTCTTC; cdr3_aa: CASSQETGTNNEQFF
v_call: TRBV29-1; clone_size: NA; j_call: TRBJ2-7; d_call: TRBD2; cdr3_nt: TGCAGCGTCGGGACTAGCGGGGGATACGAGCAGTACTTC; cdr3_aa: CSVGTSGGYEQYF
v_call: TRBV6-1; clone_size: NA; j_call: TRBJ1-5; d_call: NA; cdr3_nt: TGTGCCAGCAGAAAAGACATGACTAGCAATCAGCCCCAGCATTTT; cdr3_aa: CASRKDMTSNQPQHF
v_call: TRBV18; clone_size: NA; j_call: TRBJ2-3; d_call: NA; cdr3_nt: TGTGCCAGCTCCCCCAGGGAGAGTTCAGATACGCAGTATTTT; cdr3_aa: CASSPRESSDTQYF
v_call: TRBV12-3/TRBV12-4; clone_size: few; j_call: TRBJ2-7; d_call: NA; cdr3_nt: TGTGCCAGCAGTTTTACCCTAGTTGGCGAGCAGTACTTC; cdr3_aa: CASSFTLVGEQYF
v_call: TRBV6-2/TRBV6-3; clone_size: NA; j_call: TRBJ2-7; d_call: TRBD1; cdr3_nt: TGTGCCAGCAGTTCACCGGGACAGGGAGTCTACGAGCAGTACTTC; cdr3_aa: CASSSPGQGVYEQYF
v_call: TRBV3-1; clone_size: NA; j_call: TRBJ2-6; d_call: NA; cdr3_nt: TGTGCCAGCAGCCAAGAATGGGGAGGCTCTGGGGCCAACGTCCTGACTTTC; cdr3_aa: CASSQEWGGSGANVLTF
v_call: TRBV15; clone_size: NA; j_call: TRBJ2-1; d_call: NA; cdr3_nt: TGTGCCACCAGCATTTCCTCGGGGAATGAGCAGTTCTTC; cdr3_aa: CATSISSGNEQFF
v_call: TRBV4-3; clone_size: many; j_call: TRBJ2-1; d_call: TRBD2; cdr3_nt: TGTGCCAGCAGCCAAGAGCGGGGCAATGAGCAGTTCTTC; cdr3_aa: CASSQERGNEQFF
v_call: TRBV7-2; clone_size: NA; j_call: TRBJ2-3; d_call: NA; cdr3_nt: TGTGCCAGCAGCTTAGAAGCGGCCCTTTACACAGATACGCAGTATTTT; cdr3_aa: CASSLEAALYTDTQYF
v_call: TRBV20-1; clone_size: few; j_call: TRBJ1-5; d_call: NA; cdr3_nt: TGCAGTGCTAGAAGGTCGGGGGGGACTAGCAATCAGCCCCAGCATTTT; cdr3_aa: CSARRSGGTSNQPQHF
v_call: TRBV7-2; clone_size: many; j_call: TRBJ2-7; d_call: NA; cdr3_nt: TGTGCCAGCAGCTTAAAGGGGGGCCACGAGCAGTACTTC; cdr3_aa: CASSLKGGHEQYF
v_call: TRBV6-4; clone_size: many; j_call: TRBJ2-3; d_call: NA; cdr3_nt: TGTGCCAGCAACCCACTAGCAGAAAGGAGCACAGATACGCAGTATTTT; cdr3_aa: CASNPLAERSTDTQYF
v_call: TRBV11-2; clone_size: few; j_call: TRBJ1-3; d_call: NA; cdr3_nt: TGTGCCAGCAGCTTAGGGGCTGGCTCTGGAAACACCATATATTTT; cdr3_aa: CASSLGAGSGNTIYF
v_call: TRBV29-1; clone_size: few; j_call: TRBJ2-7; d_call: TRBD1; cdr3_nt: TGCAGCGTCCAGACAGGGGGTAGGTTGGGCGAGCAGTACTTC; cdr3_aa: CSVQTGGRLGEQYF
v_call: TRBV15; clone_size: NA; j_call: TRBJ2-5; d_call: TRBD1; cdr3_nt: TGTGCCACCACGGATGGGACAGGGCGGGAGACCCAGTACTTC; cdr3_aa: CATTDGTGRETQYF
v_call: TRBV5-1; clone_size: NA; j_call: TRBJ2-5; d_call: NA; cdr3_nt: TGCGCCAGCAGCCTGCCAACAAAAGCAGAGACCCAGTACTTC; cdr3_aa: CASSLPTKAETQYF